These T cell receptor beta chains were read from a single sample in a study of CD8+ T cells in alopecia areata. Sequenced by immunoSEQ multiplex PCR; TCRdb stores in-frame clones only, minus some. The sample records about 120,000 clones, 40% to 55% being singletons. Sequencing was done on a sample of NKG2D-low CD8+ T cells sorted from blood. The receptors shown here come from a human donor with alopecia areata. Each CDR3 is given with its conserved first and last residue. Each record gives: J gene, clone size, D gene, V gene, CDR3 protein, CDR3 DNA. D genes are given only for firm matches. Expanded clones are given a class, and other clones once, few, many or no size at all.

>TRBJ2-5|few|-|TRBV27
CASSNIGETQYF
TGTGCCAGCAGCAATATCGGGGAGACCCAGTACTTC
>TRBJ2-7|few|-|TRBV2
CASSEDEQYF
TGTGCCAGCAGTGAGGACGAGCAGTACTTC
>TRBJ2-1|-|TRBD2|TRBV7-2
CASSPIGGWDEQFF
TGTGCCAGCAGCCCGATCGGGGGGTGGGATGAGCAGTTCTTC
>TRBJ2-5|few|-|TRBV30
CAWSGGTQYF
TGTGCCTGGAGTGGGGGGACCCAGTACTTC
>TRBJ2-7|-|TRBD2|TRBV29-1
CSVAGGGFYEQYF
TGCAGCGTTGCGGGCGGGGGGTTCTACGAGCAGTACTTC
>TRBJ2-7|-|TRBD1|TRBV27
CASKRTGSLYEQYF
TGTGCCAGCAAACGGACAGGGTCGTTGTACGAGCAGTACTTC
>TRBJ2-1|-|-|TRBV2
CASSAVPLPSYNEQFF
TGTGCCAGCAGCGCGGTTCCCTTACCCTCCTACAATGAGCAGTTCTTC
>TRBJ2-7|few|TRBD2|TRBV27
CASGLSGAHYEQYF
TGTGCCAGCGGCCTGAGCGGGGCCCACTACGAGCAGTACTTC
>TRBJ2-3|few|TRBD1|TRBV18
CASSPTGGSTDTQYF
TGTGCCAGCTCACCCACAGGGGGGAGCACAGATACGCAGTATTTT
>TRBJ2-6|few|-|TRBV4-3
CASSQAQGTGANVLTF
TGCGCCAGCAGCCAAGCGCAGGGGACTGGGGCCAACGTCCTGACTTTC
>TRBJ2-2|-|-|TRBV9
CASSVGNTGELFF
TGTGCCAGCAGCGTAGGGAACACCGGGGAGCTGTTTTTT
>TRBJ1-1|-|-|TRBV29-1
CSGTARGAEAFF
TGCAGCGGGACAGCGAGGGGGGCTGAAGCTTTCTTT
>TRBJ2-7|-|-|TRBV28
CATIGLISYEQYF
TGTGCCACAATCGGCCTCATTTCCTACGAGCAGTACTTC
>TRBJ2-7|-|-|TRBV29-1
CSVGLGSSSYEQYF
TGCAGCGTCGGTCTGGGGTCCAGCTCCTACGAGCAGTACTTC
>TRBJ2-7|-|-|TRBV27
CASSRWDTMSYEQYF
TGTGCCAGCAGTAGGTGGGACACCATGTCCTACGAGCAGTACTTC
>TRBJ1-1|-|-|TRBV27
CASSLSEGNAAFF
TGTGCCAGCAGTTTATCGGAAGGAAATGCAGCTTTCTTT
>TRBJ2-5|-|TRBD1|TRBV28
CASRRDRGRGETQYF
TGTGCCAGCAGACGGGACAGGGGGCGCGGGGAGACCCAGTACTTC
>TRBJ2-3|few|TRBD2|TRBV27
CASWGSGRRADTQYF
TGTGCCAGCTGGGGGAGCGGGAGGAGGGCAGATACGCAGTATTTT
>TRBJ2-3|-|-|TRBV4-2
CASRKGEITDTQYF
TGTGCCAGCAGAAAAGGGGAAATCACAGATACGCAGTATTTT
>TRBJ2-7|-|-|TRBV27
CASSRTLHEQYF
TGTGCCAGCAGTCGGACCCTCCACGAGCAGTACTTC
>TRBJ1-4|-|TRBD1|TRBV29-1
CSVENDRGRGKLFF
TGCAGCGTTGAGAACGACAGGGGGAGAGGGAAACTGTTTTTT
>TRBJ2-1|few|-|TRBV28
CASSLQGWGYNEQFF
TGTGCCAGCAGTTTACAGGGATGGGGCTACAATGAGCAGTTCTTC
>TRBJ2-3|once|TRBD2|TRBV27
CASSLSILAGLTQYF
TGTGCCAGCAGTTTATCGATCCTAGCGGGGCTCACGCAGTATTTT
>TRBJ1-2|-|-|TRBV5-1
CASSLAGDGYTF
TGCGCCAGCAGCTTGGCAGGGGATGGCTACACCTTC
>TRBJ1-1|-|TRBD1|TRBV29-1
CSAVQGAGEAFF
TGCAGCGCGGTTCAGGGGGCTGGTGAAGCTTTCTTT
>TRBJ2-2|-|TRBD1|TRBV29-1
CSATGTNTGELFF
TGCAGCGCGACAGGGACGAACACCGGGGAGCTGTTTTTT
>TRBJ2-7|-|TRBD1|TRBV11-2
CASSPGGYEQYF
TGTGCCAGCAGCCCAGGGGGCTACGAGCAGTACTTC
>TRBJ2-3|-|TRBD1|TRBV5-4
CASTPAGGADTQYF
TGTGCCAGCACACCGGCAGGGGGAGCAGATACGCAGTATTTT
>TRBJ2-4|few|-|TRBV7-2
CASSYRRPSHF
TGTGCCAGCAGTTACAGGCGACCCTCCCACTTC
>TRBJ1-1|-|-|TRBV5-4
CASSQLTGGEVDTEAFF
TGTGCCAGCAGCCAACTGACGGGGGGCGAGGTGGACACTGAAGCTTTCTTT
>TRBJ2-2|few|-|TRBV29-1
CSVPGQGELFF
TGCAGCGTCCCAGGCCAGGGGGAGCTGTTTTTT
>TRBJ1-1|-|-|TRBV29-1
CSAVVLDTEAFF
TGCAGCGCTGTTGTGCTGGACACTGAAGCTTTCTTT